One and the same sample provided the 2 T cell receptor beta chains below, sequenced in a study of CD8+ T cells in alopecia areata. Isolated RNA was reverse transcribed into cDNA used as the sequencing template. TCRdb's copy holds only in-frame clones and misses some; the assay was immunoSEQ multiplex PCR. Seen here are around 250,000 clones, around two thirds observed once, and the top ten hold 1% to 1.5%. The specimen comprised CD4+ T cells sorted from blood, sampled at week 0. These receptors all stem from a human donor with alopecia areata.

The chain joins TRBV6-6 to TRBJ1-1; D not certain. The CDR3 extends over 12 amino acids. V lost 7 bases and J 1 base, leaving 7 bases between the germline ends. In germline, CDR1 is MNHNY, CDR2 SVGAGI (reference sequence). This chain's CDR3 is CASTTANTEAFF. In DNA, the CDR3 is TGTGCCAGCACTACAGCGAACACTGAAGCTTTCTTT.

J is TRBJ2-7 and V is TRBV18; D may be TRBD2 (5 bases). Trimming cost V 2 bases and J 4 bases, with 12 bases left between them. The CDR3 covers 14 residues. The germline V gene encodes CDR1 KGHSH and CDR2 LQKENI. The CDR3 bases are TGTGCCAGCTCACCAACGGCTCGGACTTACGAGCAGTACTTC. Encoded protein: CASSPTARTYEQYF.